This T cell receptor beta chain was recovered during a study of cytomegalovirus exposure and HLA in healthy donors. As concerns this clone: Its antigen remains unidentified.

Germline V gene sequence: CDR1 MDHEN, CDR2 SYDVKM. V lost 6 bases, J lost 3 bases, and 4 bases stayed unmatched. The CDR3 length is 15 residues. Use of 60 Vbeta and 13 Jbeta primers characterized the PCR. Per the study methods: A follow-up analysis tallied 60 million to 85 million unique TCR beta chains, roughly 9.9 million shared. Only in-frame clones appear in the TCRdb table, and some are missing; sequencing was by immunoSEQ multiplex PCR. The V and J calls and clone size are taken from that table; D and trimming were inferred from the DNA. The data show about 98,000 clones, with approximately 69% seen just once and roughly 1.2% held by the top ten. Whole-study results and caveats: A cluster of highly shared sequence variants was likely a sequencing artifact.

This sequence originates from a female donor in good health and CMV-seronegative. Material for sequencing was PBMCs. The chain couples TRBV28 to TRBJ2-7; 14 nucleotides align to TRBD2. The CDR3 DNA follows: TGTGCCAGCAGACGGACTAGCGGGAGGAACTACGAGCAGTACTTC. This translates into CASRRTSGRNYEQYF.